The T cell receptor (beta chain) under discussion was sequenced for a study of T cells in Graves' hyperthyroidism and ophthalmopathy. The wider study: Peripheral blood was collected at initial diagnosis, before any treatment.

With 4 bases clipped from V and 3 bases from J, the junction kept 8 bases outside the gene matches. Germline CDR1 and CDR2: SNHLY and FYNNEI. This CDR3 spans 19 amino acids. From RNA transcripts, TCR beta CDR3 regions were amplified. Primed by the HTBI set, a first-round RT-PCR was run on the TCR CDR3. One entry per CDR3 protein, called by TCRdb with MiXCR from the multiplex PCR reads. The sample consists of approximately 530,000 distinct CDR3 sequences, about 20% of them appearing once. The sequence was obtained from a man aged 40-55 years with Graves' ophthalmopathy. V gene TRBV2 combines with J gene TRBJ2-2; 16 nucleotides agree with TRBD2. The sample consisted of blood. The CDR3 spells CASSAKGLAGGPDTGELFF. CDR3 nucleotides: TGTGCCAGCAGTGCTAAGGGACTAGCGGGAGGGCCGGACACCGGGGAGCTGTTTTTT.